This is a list of T cell receptor beta chains from one sample in a study of technical replicates of blood from several donors. Only in-frame clones appear in the TCRdb table, and some are missing; sequencing was by immunoSEQ multiplex PCR. The sample holds about 99,000 clones, about 95% seen once. The source material was T cells isolated from PBMCs. The source is a human donor in good health. CDR3s include the opening cysteine and the closing phenylalanine or tryptophan. D genes are given only for firm matches. Size is omitted from some rows. Given values are once, few, many or a class for expanded clones.

size,D,J,V,DNA,CDR3
.,.,TRBJ2-6,TRBV27,TGTGCCAGCAGTACCTTCACTCAACTCTCTGGGGCCAACGTCCTGACTTTC,CASSTFTQLSGANVLTF
.,.,TRBJ2-2,TRBV6-5,TGTGCCAGCAGTTATACAGGTGGCACCGGGGAGCTGTTTTTT,CASSYTGGTGELFF
.,TRBD1,TRBJ2-2,TRBV27,TGTGCCAGCGGTGCCGGGACAGGGGGCAGCGGGGAGCTGTTTTTT,CASGAGTGGSGELFF
.,.,TRBJ2-7,TRBV6-6,TGTGCCAGCAGTTATGTCCAGGGCGACTACGAGCAGTACTTC,CASSYVQGDYEQYF
.,.,TRBJ1-2,TRBV19,TGTGCCAGTAGTATCCACAGGGCCTATGGCTACACCTTC,CASSIHRAYGYTF
.,.,TRBJ1-5,TRBV7-9,TGTGCCAGCAGCTTGTCCGGGAATCAGCCCCAGCATTTT,CASSLSGNQPQHF
once,.,TRBJ2-7,TRBV5-1,TGCGCCAGCAGCTTGAATCCAGAAACCTACGAGCAGTACTTC,CASSLNPETYEQYF
.,TRBD1,TRBJ2-7,TRBV2,TGTGCCAGCGAGATGGGACAGGGGGCCTCCGAGCAGTACTTC,CASEMGQGASEQYF
once,TRBD2,TRBJ2-1,TRBV10-3,TGTGCCATCAGCGACCCCCTCGGTGGGCTAGCGGGGGTGGGGAATGAGCAGTTCTTC,CAISDPLGGLAGVGNEQFF
.,TRBD1,TRBJ1-6,TRBV18,TGTGCCAGCTCCCCGGGACAGGGCACTTCACCCCTCCACTTT,CASSPGQGTSPLHF
.,.,TRBJ2-2,TRBV7-9,TGTGCCAGCAGCTTAGCAGGCGACCTAGTCGCCGGGGAGCTGTTTTTT,CASSLAGDLVAGELFF
.,.,TRBJ1-2,TRBV6-4,TGTGCCAGCAGTGACTCGATAGCCGGGACTCCATTGGATGGCTACACCTTC,CASSDSIAGTPLDGYTF
.,.,TRBJ2-1,TRBV7-9,TGTGCCAGCAGCCTTAGTAGTGGGGTAGCGTTCAGCTCCTACAATGAGCAGTTCTTC,CASSLSSGVAFSSYNEQFF
.,.,TRBJ2-3,TRBV28,TGTGCCAGCAGGGAGAGCACAGATACGCAGTATTTT,CASRESTDTQYF
.,.,TRBJ1-6,TRBV4-1,TGCGCCAGCAGCCAAGCTCTGTCCTATAATTCACCCCTCCACTTT,CASSQALSYNSPLHF
.,.,TRBJ1-2,TRBV21-1,TGTGCCAGCAGCAAAGCGCTTTTGAACAGGGGGAACTATGGCTACACCTTC,CASSKALLNRGNYGYTF
.,.,TRBJ1-1,TRBV7-9,TGTGCCGTTCCGGGACTGATGAACACTGAAGCTTTCTTT,CAVPGLMNTEAFF
.,.,TRBJ2-3,TRBV7-9,TGTGCCAGCAGCTTAACGGGGGTCGCAGATACGCAGTATTTT,CASSLTGVADTQYF
.,.,TRBJ2-7,TRBV5-8,TGTGCCAGCAGCCCACAAATGGGAGTCAACGAGCAGTACTTC,CASSPQMGVNEQYF
.,.,TRBJ1-4,TRBV6-5,TGTGCCAGCAGTCCGGGGGAAAAACTGTTTTTT,CASSPGEKLFF
.,.,TRBJ1-5,TRBV6-1,TGTGCCAGCAGTGAGGCGGGAAATCAGCCCCAGCATTTT,CASSEAGNQPQHF
once,.,TRBJ2-3,TRBV4-1,TGCGCCAGCAGGGAGGGACTCGAGCTCACAGATACGCAGTATTTT,CASREGLELTDTQYF
.,.,TRBJ1-6,TRBV7-9,TGTGCCAGCAGCTTAACGCAGTCTAATTCACCCCTCCACTTT,CASSLTQSNSPLHF
once,.,TRBJ2-7,TRBV2,TGTGCCAGCAGGGGAACAGGAAACTACGAGCAGTACTTC,CASRGTGNYEQYF
.,.,TRBJ2-1,TRBV7-2,TGTGCCAGCAGCTCTATCTGGGGGACAAAAAATGAGCAGTTCTTC,CASSSIWGTKNEQFF
.,.,TRBJ2-7,TRBV6-1,TGTGCCAGCAGGGCAGGGGCCTATACCCGATACGAGCAGTACTTC,CASRAGAYTRYEQYF
.,TRBD2,TRBJ2-7,TRBV10-2,TGCGCCACACTAGCGGGTAACTACGAGCAGTACTTC,CATLAGNYEQYF
.,.,TRBJ2-7,TRBV5-6,TGTGCCAGCAGCTTATCTGCCGGCTCCTACGAGCAGTACTTC,CASSLSAGSYEQYF
.,TRBD1,TRBJ2-7,TRBV19,TGTGCCAGTAGTATTAGGCAGGGGGACTACGAGCAGTACTTC,CASSIRQGDYEQYF
.,TRBD2,TRBJ2-5,TRBV7-9,TGTGCCAGCCTACAGGGAGTAGCGGGAGGGGTAGAGACCCAGTACTTC,CASLQGVAGGVETQYF